This TCR beta chain was recorded in a study of T cell changes during pregnancy in multiple sclerosis. Assay used: immunoSEQ multiplex PCR; TCRdb lists only in-frame clones, some missing. The sample lists 79,000 or so clones, around 93% occurring once. This clone was observed a single time. J gave up 4 bases and V 4 bases, and 12 bases lay outside the gene matches. Germline loops: CDR1 MNHEY, CDR2 SVGAGI. The CDR3 length is 16 residues. The source of this sequence is a female donor in good health, enrolled as a control in a pregnancy study. The sequencing used peripheral blood, collected in the first trimester of pregnancy. V usage is TRBV6-5 and J usage is TRBJ1-2, with TRBD1 matching over 7 bases. CDR3: CASSFGGDSLLYGYTF. For the CDR3, the DNA is TGTGCCAGCAGTTTCGGGGGGGACAGCCTACTCTATGGCTACACCTTC.